This is a list of T cell receptor beta chains from one sample in a study of T cells in Graves' hyperthyroidism and ophthalmopathy. TCRdb analysed the multiplex PCR reads with MiXCR anew, one entry per CDR3 protein. The sample contains about 710,000 distinct CDR3 sequences, over 15% of which appear only once. The sequencing input was blood. These receptors all come from a man between 18 and 29 years old with Graves' hyperthyroidism. CDR3s leave out the opening cysteine and the closing phenylalanine or tryptophan. Clone size is given for some rows only: seen once, a few or many times, or a class if the clone is expanded.

v_gene,abundance,CDR3aa
TRBV4-2,few,ASSQPSQLGFRYEQY
TRBV9,-,ASSAGPLYNEQF
TRBV5-1,-,ASSPRQDIFQVGNEQF
TRBV25-1,few,ASSELSRHNSPLH
TRBV6-2/TRBV6-3,-,ASSYSRGQTYT
TRBV20-1,many,SVATSSFSYEQY
TRBV15,-,ATSTGLREKLF
TRBV24-1,few,ATDEQF
TRBV29-1,-,SVERSQANYGYT
TRBV2,many,ASTASGRNIQY
TRBV20-1,-,SARLRTSGNTGELF
TRBV5-5,many,ASSWTLDRDQPQH
TRBV24-1,many,ATSSLGDNQPQH
TRBV7-2,-,ASSLVPYATNEKLF
TRBV20-1,few,SARAGPEKLF
TRBV2,-,ASSAIGTSSYEQY
TRBV27,many,ASSRLSSYEQY
TRBV11-2,few,ASSFGLAGPKAYNEQF
TRBV20-1,many,SARPRLAGATGELF
TRBV28,many,ASSSVLAVAGHLTQY
TRBV2,many,AGGTASSYNEQF